A selection of T cell receptor beta chains follows, all from one sample in a study of blood T cell repertoires in COVID-19. Only in-frame clones appear in the TCRdb table, and some are missing; sequencing was by immunoSEQ multiplex PCR. The sample lists around 150,000 clones, 88% occurring once. Material: PBMCs or T cells enriched from blood (not recorded which). Every receptor here comes from a woman aged 45-65 years who had recovered from COVID-19. Both conserved end residues are part of each CDR3. Fields, in order: V gene, CDR3 protein.

TRBV2	CASSIDRNTIYF
TRBV6-2/TRBV6-3	CASSFRTASSYEQYF
TRBV6-1	CASSEGTGRGKLFF
TRBV19	CASVAGPNTGELFF
TRBV6-4	CASRGRGQSGYTF
TRBV7-8	CASTQVGGDTEAFF
TRBV4-2	CASSQDTGNTEAFF
TRBV25-1	CASSGRDRDRAGNTIYF
TRBV19	CASSWQGANTEAFF
TRBV2	CASSTTGPNQPQHF
TRBV27	CASAHRRTEINYGYTF
TRBV5-1	CASSLTGTGTDTQYF
TRBV9	CASSQAIGELFF
TRBV23-1	CASSQPLSRGNIQYF
TRBV9	CASSDGGTLSYNEQFF
TRBV3-1/TRBV3-2	CASRSTGMPEAFF
TRBV5-4	CASSLGRGRLHEQFF
TRBV5-1	CASDVGGGRNNEQFF
TRBV11-3	CASSPPDRGLNIQYF
TRBV7-3	CASSPNAGGVEQFF
TRBV5-6	CASRDRGPYNEQFF
TRBV18	CASSPRTSGGPPRGTQYF
TRBV15	CATSRDGNRAYEQYF
TRBV7-2	CASSFGKGDEQYF
TRBV11-2	CASSPQGLSSYEQYF
TRBV15	CATSRDEEGPGKPQHF
TRBV7-8	CASSLGGDSPLHF
TRBV13	CASSPPDSLWGASTDTQYF
TRBV4-3	CASSQYRGYGYTF
TRBV5-1	CASTGTGQVDEKLFF
TRBV7-8	CASSLLAAGIIDEQFF
TRBV11-2	CASSLDPTGGIGYTF
TRBV29-1	CSVEGTANTGELFF
TRBV4-2	CASSQGTGGSYNEQFF
TRBV6-2/TRBV6-3	CASSFSQPPEAFF
TRBV7-2	CASSSRHAGGPGNSPLHF
TRBV25-1	CASSEPIGGTQGNYGYTF
TRBV30	CAWSAAGLGDTQYF
TRBV27	CASSESGTGKFAEAFF
TRBV7-3	CASSQGGGDPSYEQYF
TRBV30	CAWGGQAFYEQYF
TRBV2	CASSEGLSYEQYF
TRBV16	CASSQRASNQPQHF
TRBV7-9	CASSLPGGIRYTF
TRBV6-5	CASSYGQSYSYEQYF
TRBV2	CASTITGTRAGELFF
TRBV19	CASSPGNSGVYSNQPQHF
TRBV7-9	CASSPGTGQETQYF
TRBV6-2/TRBV6-3	CASSPTGAYNEQFF
TRBV11-3	CASSLLTRQGQSGYTF
TRBV9	CASSVDPSGGALITQYF
TRBV24-1	CATSDSTTGVTNQPQHF
TRBV4-3	CASSLSRGYGYTF
TRBV7-2	CASSLAGTAGNTIYF
TRBV5-4	CASSPIPPGSNEKLFF
TRBV3-1/TRBV3-2	CASSQQLAGGRADTQYF
TRBV5-5	CASSVGQGNLYGYTF